This TCR beta chain was found in a study of T cells in Graves' hyperthyroidism and ophthalmopathy. Study context: Peripheral blood sampling occurred at initial diagnosis, before any treatment.

Germline V gene lookup returns CDR1 SNHLY and CDR2 FYNNEI. Deletions cut 4 bases from V and 7 bases from J, with 5 bases between. This CDR3 region has 11 residues. Regions amplified from RNA transcripts were the TCR beta CDR3 regions. A set of HTBI primers served as the primers for a first-round RT-PCR of the TCR CDR3. MiXCR, run by TCRdb on the multiplex PCR reads, gives a single entry per CDR3 protein. The sample has 300,000 to 450,000 distinct CDR3 sequences, about 14% seen once; the top ten hold 15% to 20%. Concerning this clonotype: Its antigen remains unidentified.

Study-wide findings and caveats: Ophthalmopathy got predicted by the model a median about 6.5 months before its onset.

The chain joins TRBV2 to TRBJ2-1; D not resolved. The receptor comes from a woman in her 30s with Graves' ophthalmopathy. Sequenced sample: blood. This CDR3 reads CASSVINEQFF. The DNA for the CDR3 is TGTGCCAGCAGTGTGATTAATGAGCAGTTCTTC.